This T cell receptor (beta chain) was sequenced for a study of cytomegalovirus exposure and HLA in healthy donors. As regards this clone: Its ends do not fully match the called genes, so a read error is possible.

13 Jbeta primers and 60 Vbeta primers were used for the PCR. Profiling relied on immunoSEQ multiplex PCR, and the TCRdb table lists in-frame clones only, not all of them. The sample records approximately 160,000 clones, about three quarters being singletons. Everyone who donated was a healthy bone marrow donor. The germline CDR1 and CDR2 sequences are SEHNR and FQNEAQ (reference sequence). The CDR3 loop spans 16 amino acids. This chain joins TRBV7-9 and TRBJ2-1; TRBD2 agrees at 7 bases. This receptor was identified in a woman between 50 and 59 years old in good health and CMV-seropositive. Material for sequencing was PBMCs. CDR3 bases: TGTTCCAGCAGCTTGCTTTTGGGAGGGCGGTACAATGAGCAGTTCTTC. Its translation: CSSSLLLGGRYNEQFF.